This T cell receptor (beta chain) stems from a study of T cells expressing NK-cell markers. From its re-call of the 5' RACE reads, TCRdb lists each CDR3 protein once, without DNA. Its listing shows around 280,000 distinct CDR3 sequences. Study observations and caveats: NKG2C+ dominant clonotype frequencies in 5 or 6 donors were roughly 1.0-7.5% of CD8+ T cells. Clarity on HCMV specificity was lacking for the expanded NKG2C+ T cell clones.

Worth noting for this clonotype: Its target is unknown.

This clonotype was obtained from a man aged 18 to 30 in good health. Sequenced input: blood T cells: a sorted CD56 or NKG2C T cell subset, CD4+ or CD8+ T cells, or bulk PBMC T cells (not recorded which).

CDR3: CASSPGVYGYTF. The rearrangement uses TRBV28 and TRBJ1-2; absent DNA, TCRdb's TRBD1 call cannot be checked. CDR1 is MDHEN and CDR2 is SYDVKM in the germline V gene. This CDR3 is 12 amino acids long.